This T cell receptor beta chain stems from a study of blood T cell repertoires in COVID-19. Clones were sequenced by immunoSEQ multiplex PCR, and TCRdb holds only the in-frame ones, with some missing. The sample holds about 120,000 clones, around nine tenths seen once. This clone is a singleton in its sample. The specimen was peripheral blood. This TCR derives from a woman older than 75 with acute or convalescent COVID-19.

The CDR3 DNA reads TGTGCCAGCAGTCTAGGACAGTCCTATGGCTACACCTTC. Its translation: CASSLGQSYGYTF. V is TRBV6-5 and J is TRBJ1-2; weak D call: TRBD1 (6 bases). V was cut by 5 bases and J by 4 bases, with 11 bases left in between. CDR1 MNHEY and CDR2 SVGAGI come from the germline V gene. The CDR3 sequence is 13 residues long.